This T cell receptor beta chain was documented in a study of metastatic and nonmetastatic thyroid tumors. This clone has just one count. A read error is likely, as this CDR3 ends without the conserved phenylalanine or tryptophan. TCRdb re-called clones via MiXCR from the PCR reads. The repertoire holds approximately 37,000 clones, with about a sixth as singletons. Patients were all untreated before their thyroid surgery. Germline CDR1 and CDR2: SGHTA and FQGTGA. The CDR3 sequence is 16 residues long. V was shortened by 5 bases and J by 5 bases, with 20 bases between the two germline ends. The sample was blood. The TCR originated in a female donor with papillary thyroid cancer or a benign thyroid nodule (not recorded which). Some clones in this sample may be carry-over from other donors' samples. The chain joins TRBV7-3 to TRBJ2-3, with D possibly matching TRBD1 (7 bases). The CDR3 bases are TGTGCCAGCAGCCCTGGAGGGGGCAGCCGAGGAGATACGCAGTATCTT. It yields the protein CASSPGGGSRGDTQYL.